Listed here are 32 T cell receptor beta chains from one sample, sequenced in a study of T cells in tuberculosis. Assay: immunoSEQ multiplex PCR; the TCRdb copy retains only in-frame clones and omits some. Of fewer than 40,000 clones listed, approximately 95% are singletons. Sequencing was carried out using PBMCs. The source is a donor between 5 and 29 years old with latent tuberculosis or without tuberculosis infection.

This rearrangement joins TRBV10-1 to TRBJ2-1; maybe TRBD2 (6 bases). The CDR3 runs 15 residues. Looked up from germline, CDR1 is WNHNN and CDR2 is SYGVQD (reference sequence). Trimming pared 3 bases from V and 5 bases from J, leaving 14 bases between. Here the CDR3 reads CASSDSGAGHNEQFF. CDR3 bases: TGCGCCAGCAGTGATTCGGGAGCTGGCCACAATGAGCAGTTCTTC.

The chain couples TRBV7-3 to TRBJ2-1, with 10 bases matching TRBD2. This CDR3 has 19 residues. CDR1 is SGHTA and CDR2 is FQGTGA in the germline V gene. V shed 1 base and J 10 bases; nucleotides not matched to a gene: 19. This chain's CDR3 is CASSLKLGSASGSGGEQFF. CDR3 coding DNA: TGTGCCAGCAGCTTAAAGTTAGGCTCGGCTAGCGGGAGTGGAGGAGAGCAGTTCTTC. Together with reference TRBV7-3 and TRBJ2-1, the CDR3 gives the full variable domain: GAGVSQTPSNKVTEKGKYVELRCDPISGHTALYWYRQSLGQGPEFLIYFQGTGAADDSGLPNDRFFAVRPEGSVSTLKIQRTERGDSAVYLCASSLKLGSASGSGGEQFFGPGTRLTVL.

The chain employs TRBV19 and TRBJ2-3, with TRBD2 matching over 7 bases. With 4 bases clipped from V and 2 bases from J, the junction kept 3 bases outside the gene matches. This CDR3 is built from 14 residues. CDR1 and CDR2 from the germline V gene are LNHDA and SQIVND (reference sequence). In nucleotides, the CDR3 is TGTGCCAGTAGTACTAGCGGATTCACAGATACGCAGTATTTT. Amino acids: CASSTSGFTDTQYF.

The V gene is TRBV7-2, the J gene TRBJ1-2; possibly TRBD1 for D (5 bases). This CDR3 comprises 16 residues. Germline loops: CDR1 SGHTA, CDR2 FQGNSA. V shed 2 bases and J shed 4 bases, with 17 bases lying between them. CDR3 residues: CASSLNSRVRAYGYTF. CDR3 nucleotides: TGTGCCAGCAGCTTAAATTCAAGGGTCAGGGCCTATGGCTACACCTTC.

In its sample, this clone was seen a few times. This chain joins TRBV27 and TRBJ2-7, with 11 positions matching TRBD1. This CDR3 contains 14 residues. The junction had 9 bases not matched to a gene; V was cut back by 5 bases and J by 9 bases. Germline CDR1 and CDR2: MNHEY and SMNVEV (reference sequence). The CDR3 loop reads CASSLDRGRRGQYF. DNA for the CDR3: TGTGCCAGCAGTCTGGACAGGGGGCGTCGAGGGCAGTACTTC.

The rearrangement uses TRBV18 and TRBJ1-5; D gene ambiguous. The CDR3 loop spans 12 amino acids. Germline V gives CDR1 KGHSH, CDR2 LQKENI. Trimming removed 4 bases at V and 7 bases at J, with 8 bases between. DNA of the CDR3: TGTGCCAGCTCACTTTATAGCCAGCCCCAGCATTTT. Protein sequence: CASSLYSQPQHF.

The count of this clone is one. This chain uses TRBV18 with TRBJ1-2; TRBD1 matches at 8 bases. CDR1 and CDR2 from the germline V gene are KGHSH and LQKENI. The V segment lost 4 bases and the J segment 0 bases; nucleotides outside the gene matches: 4. The CDR3 length is 15 residues. The CDR3 loop reads CASSRDRGTNYGYTF. In DNA form, the CDR3 reads TGTGCCAGCTCACGAGACAGGGGTACTAACTATGGCTACACCTTC. The whole variable domain, remainder taken from reference TRBV18 and TRBJ1-2, is NAGVMQNPRHLVRRRGQEARLRCSPMKGHSHVYWYRQLPEEGLKFMVYLQKENIIDESGMPKERFSAEFPKEGPSILRIQQVVRGDSAAYFCASSRDRGTNYGYTFGSGTRLTVV.

The CDR3 nucleotides are TGTGCCAGCAGCCCCATTCCGGCTAATGAAAAACTGTTTTTT. Protein sequence: CASSPIPANEKLFF. V usage is TRBV28 and J usage is TRBJ1-4; D remains unclear. The germline V gene has CDR1 MDHEN and CDR2 SYDVKM. The CDR3 extends over 14 amino acids. The germline V and J ends were trimmed by 6 bases and 3 bases, with 11 bases remaining between them.

The gene calls are TRBV29-1 and TRBJ2-5; D call uncertain. Per the germline V gene, CDR1 is SQVTM and CDR2 is ANQGSEA. V was clipped by 6 bases and J by 2 bases, with 16 bases between them. This CDR3 has 14 residues. This CDR3 is CSVDARSYQETQYF. The CDR3 DNA reads as TGCAGCGTAGACGCGAGGTCGTATCAAGAGACCCAGTACTTC.

The chain has TRBV30 and TRBJ2-1; 10 nucleotides align to TRBD2. Losses at the gene ends were 8 bases for V and 0 bases for J; bases not matched to a gene: 19. Germline loops: CDR1 GTSNPN, CDR2 SVGIG (reference sequence). The CDR3 runs to 19 residues. CDR3 coding DNA: TGTGCCCTGACATGTCCCCCCTCGGAGCGGGAGGGCTCCTACAATGAGCAGTTCTTC. This encodes CALTCPPSEREGSYNEQFF.

V usage is TRBV4-3 and J usage is TRBJ2-7, with TRBD1 matching 9 bases. V shed 3 bases and J 7 bases; nucleotides not matched to a gene: 13. Germline loops: CDR1 LGHNA, CDR2 YSLEER. The CDR3 has 16 residues. CDR3 sequence (DNA): TGCGCCAGCAGCCAGGGGATTACAGGGGGCTTTAGGGAGCAGTACTTC. Residues: CASSQGITGGFREQYF.

This rearrangement joins TRBV29-1 to TRBJ2-7; the match to TRBD2 covers 10 bases. V lost 4 bases and J lost 7; bases outside the gene matches: 4. The germline CDR1 and CDR2 sequences are SQVTM and ANQGSEA. The CDR3 is made up of 12 amino acids. CDR3 nucleotide sequence: TGCAGCGTTGTTAGCGGGGGGACTGAGCAGTACTTC. Translating it yields CSVVSGGTEQYF.

V usage is TRBV15 and J usage is TRBJ1-2, with D possibly TRBD1 on 6 matching bases. The V end lost 2 bases, the J end lost 5 bases, and 6 bases lay between the germline ends. The germline CDR1 and CDR2 sequences are LNHNV and YYDKDF (reference sequence). The CDR3 has 12 amino acids. This CDR3 reads CATSRQGYGYTF. CDR3 DNA sequence: TGTGCCACCAGCAGACAGGGGTATGGCTACACCTTC.

This sequence joins TRBV30 and TRBJ2-4, with D possibly TRBD1 on 6 matching bases. CDR1 is GTSNPN and CDR2 is SVGIG in the germline V gene (reference sequence). This CDR3 has 13 amino acids. The CDR3 DNA reads as TGTGCTGCGGACAGTAGAGCCAAAAACATTCAGTACTTC. Its translation is CAADSRAKNIQYF.

The chain carries TRBV4-1 and TRBJ1-2; tentative D call: TRBD1 (5 bases). In germline, CDR1 is MGHRA, CDR2 YSYEKL. This CDR3 region has 15 residues. With 1 base removed from V and 4 bases from J, the gap between germline ends came to 13 bases. Here the CDR3 reads CASSQVWGDGYGYTF. CDR3 in DNA: TGCGCCAGCAGCCAAGTATGGGGGGACGGCTATGGCTACACCTTC.

The CDR3 protein is CASSLAGNYGYTF. Here the CDR3 DNA reads TGTGCCAGCAGCTTAGCAGGGAACTATGGCTACACCTTC. The genes are TRBV5-4 and TRBJ1-2; TRBD1 might be the D (5 bases). CDR1 and CDR2 from the germline V gene are SGHNT and YYREEE (reference sequence). Between the trimmed V and J ends, which lost 2 bases and 2 bases, there was a span of 7 bases. The CDR3 sequence is 13 residues long.

The chain combines TRBV7-9 with TRBJ1-2, with 7 positions matching TRBD1. J was trimmed by 3 bases and V by 8 bases; bases with no gene match: 15. The CDR3 sequence is 16 residues long. Per germline, CDR1 SEHNR and CDR2 FQNEAQ (reference sequence). The CDR3 nucleotides read TGTGCCAGCTTGCCTTATGAGTTAGGGACAGACTATGGCTACACCTTC. This gives the protein CASLPYELGTDYGYTF. Filled out from reference TRBV7-9 and TRBJ1-2, the complete variable domain reads DTGVSQNPRHKITKRGQNVTFRCDPISEHNRLYWYRQTLGQGPEFLTYFQNEAQLEKSRLLSDRFSAERPKGSFSTLEIQRTEQGDSAMYLCASLPYELGTDYGYTFGSGTRLTVV.

CDR3 DNA: TGTGCCAGCAGCGACATGGCGGGAGGACAAGAGACCCAGTACTTC. It yields the protein CASSDMAGGQETQYF. The genes are TRBV2 and TRBJ2-5; 8 bases align to TRBD2. Germline values: CDR1 SNHLY, CDR2 FYNNEI. The CDR3 consists of 15 residues. With 6 bases clipped from V and 2 bases from J, the junction kept 8 bases outside the gene matches.

The chain is built from TRBV2 and TRBJ2-2; TRBD1 aligns across 9 bases. V dropped 5 bases and J dropped 1; count of bases not matched to a gene: 2. CDR1 and CDR2 from the germline V gene are SNHLY and FYNNEI. The CDR3 runs 15 residues. CDR3: CASSWGQGNTGELFF. CDR3 coding DNA: TGTGCCAGCAGTTGGGGACAGGGGAACACCGGGGAGCTGTTTTTT.

This chain connects TRBV4-3 to TRBJ2-7, with a tentative D call TRBD1 (5 bases). This CDR3 is built from 15 residues. V was shortened by 0 bases and J by 1 base, with 10 bases between the two germline ends. Germline V gene sequence: CDR1 LGHNA, CDR2 YSLEER. CDR3 amino acids: CASSQDVRASYEQYF. In DNA, the CDR3 is TGCGCCAGCAGCCAAGATGTCAGGGCTTCCTACGAGCAGTACTTC.

The V and J genes are TRBV4-1 and TRBJ2-4, with a tentative D call TRBD2 (6 bases). CDR3 size: 19 residues. Deletions cut 5 bases from V and 1 base from J, with 24 bases between. Germline V gene lookup returns CDR1 MGHRA and CDR2 YSYEKL. This CDR3 is CASSDQVGAGRGAKNIQYF. The CDR3 DNA is TGCGCCAGCAGCGACCAGGTCGGAGCGGGTCGAGGGGCCAAAAACATTCAGTACTTC.

In its sample, this clone was seen once. The chain has TRBV6-1 and TRBJ1-3, with a weak D call TRBD1 (5 bases). The length of the CDR3 is 14 residues. Germline V gene lookup returns CDR1 MNHNS and CDR2 SASEGT. Trimming pared 2 bases from V and 5 bases from J, leaving 10 bases between. CDR3 loop: CASSEWGSRNTIYF. The CDR3, as DNA: TGTGCCAGCAGTGAATGGGGCAGCAGAAACACCATATATTTT.

V is TRBV19 and J is TRBJ2-7, with D unresolved. This CDR3 is 13 amino acids long. The germline V and J ends were trimmed by 4 bases and 2 bases, with 9 bases remaining between them. The germline V gene has CDR1 LNHDA and CDR2 SQIVND (reference sequence). CDR3 DNA sequence: TGTGCCAGTAGTAACGAACAGACCTACGAGCAGTACTTC. It codes for CASSNEQTYEQYF.

This clone appeared once. The genes are TRBV2 and TRBJ2-2, with TRBD1 as a possible D gene (5 bases). The CDR3 loop spans 15 amino acids. Germline CDR1 SNHLY, CDR2 FYNNEI. Trimming left V 6 bases short and J 5 bases short, with 16 bases between. CDR3 DNA sequence: TGTGCCAGCAGATTAGACAGCCCCGGGACCGGGGAGCTGTTTTTT. It encodes CASRLDSPGTGELFF.

This clone appeared once. CDR3 region: CASTDLQRAGNQPQHF. The CDR3 coding sequence is TGTGCCAGTACCGACCTTCAGCGGGCGGGGAATCAGCCCCAGCATTTT. The chain couples TRBV19 to TRBJ1-5; D gene uncertain. Trimming left V 7 bases short and J 4 bases short, with 20 bases between. The CDR3 is 16 residues long. Germline loops: CDR1 LNHDA, CDR2 SQIVND (reference sequence).

V and J are TRBV11-2 and TRBJ2-1, with 9 bases aligning to TRBD2. Germline values: CDR1 SGHAT, CDR2 FQNNGV. With V trimmed by 5 bases and J by 2 bases, 16 bases remained unmatched. CDR3 length equals 19 residues. The CDR3 here is CASSHPLNLSGGAYNEQFF. DNA of the CDR3: TGTGCCAGCAGCCATCCATTGAATCTTAGCGGGGGAGCCTACAATGAGCAGTTCTTC.

The CDR3 nucleotides read TGTGCCAGTAGTTCCTGGACAGAACCTAATCAGCCCCAGCATTTT. Encoded protein: CASSSWTEPNQPQHF. This chain joins TRBV19 and TRBJ1-5, with D maybe TRBD1 (6 bases). Trimming removed 5 bases at V and 4 bases at J, with 15 bases between. Germline lookup yields CDR1 LNHDA and CDR2 SQIVND (reference sequence). The CDR3 is 15 amino acids. Together with reference TRBV19 and TRBJ1-5, the CDR3 gives the full variable domain: DGGITQSPKYLFRKEGQNVTLSCEQNLNHDAMYWYRQDPGQGLRLIYYSQIVNDFQKGDIAEGYSVSREKKESFPLTVTSAQKNPTAFYLCASSSWTEPNQPQHFGDGTRLSIL.

The V gene is TRBV18, the J gene TRBJ2-7; TRBD1 matches 12 bases. V trimming: 6 bases; J trimming: 7 bases; junction bases outside the gene matches: 10. This CDR3 is 15 amino acids long. The germline CDR1 and CDR2 sequences are KGHSH and LQKENI. The CDR3 reads CASSAPGQGAREQYF. The CDR3 DNA sequence: TGTGCCAGCTCTGCCCCGGGACAGGGGGCACGGGAGCAGTACTTC. The variable domain in full, with the rest retrieved from reference TRBV18 and TRBJ2-7, is NAGVMQNPRHLVRRRGQEARLRCSPMKGHSHVYWYRQLPEEGLKFMVYLQKENIIDESGMPKERFSAEFPKEGPSILRIQQVVRGDSAAYFCASSAPGQGAREQYFGPGTRLTVT.

The V call is TRBV9, the J call TRBJ2-2; 9 bases map to TRBD2. The length of the CDR3 is 16 residues. Trimming at V came to 1 base and at J to 4 bases, leaving 5 bases not matched to a gene. CDR1 is SGDLS and CDR2 is YYNGEE in the germline V gene. The CDR3 here is CASSVPSGTGTGELFF. CDR3 DNA sequence: TGTGCCAGCAGCGTACCTAGCGGGACGGGCACCGGGGAGCTGTTTTTT.

CDR3 sequence (DNA): TGTGCCTGGAGTCATTCATACAATGAGCAGTTCTTC. Amino acid sequence: CAWSHSYNEQFF. The chain recombines TRBV30 with TRBJ2-1, with unresolved D. Between the trimmed V and J ends, which lost 2 bases and 4 bases, there was a span of 6 bases. The length of the CDR3 is 12 residues. Germline V gene sequence: CDR1 GTSNPN, CDR2 SVGIG (reference sequence). The variable domain in full, completed from reference TRBV30 and TRBJ2-1, reads SQTIHQWPATLVQPVGSPLSLECTVEGTSNPNLYWYRQAAGRGLQLLFYSVGIGQISSEVPQNLSASRPQDRQFILSSKKLLLSDSGFYLCAWSHSYNEQFFGPGTRLTVL.

The chain employs TRBV6-5 and TRBJ1-5; a weak D match, TRBD1 (5 bases). The germline V and J ends were trimmed by 6 bases and 7 bases, with 16 bases remaining between them. The CDR3 totals 14 residues. Germline V CDR1 and CDR2: MNHEY, SVGAGI. The CDR3 reads CASSSPGLGQPQHF. DNA of the CDR3: TGTGCCAGCAGCTCGCCGGGACTAGGGCAGCCCCAGCATTTT.

V and J are TRBV19 and TRBJ2-2, with 9 bases fitting TRBD2. With 10 bases clipped from V and 5 bases from J, the junction kept 5 bases outside the gene matches. The CDR3 is made up of 13 amino acids. Germline V gene lookup returns CDR1 LNHDA and CDR2 SQIVND (reference sequence). Written as DNA, the CDR3 is TGTGCCACTCAGACTAGCGGTACCGGGGAGCTGTTTTTT. Encoded protein: CATQTSGTGELFF.